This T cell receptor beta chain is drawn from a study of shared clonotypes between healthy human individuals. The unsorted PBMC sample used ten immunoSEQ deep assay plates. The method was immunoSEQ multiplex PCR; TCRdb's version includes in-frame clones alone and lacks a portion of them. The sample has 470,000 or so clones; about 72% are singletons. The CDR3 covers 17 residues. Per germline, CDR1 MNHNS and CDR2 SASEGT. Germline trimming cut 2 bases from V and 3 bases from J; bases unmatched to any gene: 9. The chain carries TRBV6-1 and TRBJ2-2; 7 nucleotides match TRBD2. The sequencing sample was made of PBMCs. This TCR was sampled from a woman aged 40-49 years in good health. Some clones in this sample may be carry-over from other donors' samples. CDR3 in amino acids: CASSEHFRGRDTGELFF. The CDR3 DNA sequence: TGTGCCAGCAGTGAACATTTTAGAGGGAGGGACACCGGGGAGCTGTTTTTT.